The present T cell receptor (beta chain) was sequenced within a study of T-cell memory formation after mild COVID-19. Findings and limits, study-wide: Contracting CD4+ clones were located mainly in CM and EM, and CD8+ clones in EMRA.

V was clipped by 4 bases and J by 5 bases, with 15 bases between them. CDR1 is LGHDT, CDR2 YNNKEL, per germline (reference sequence). The CDR3 has 14 residues. TCRdb ran MiXCR on the 5' RACE reads and lists one entry per CDR3 protein. The table has roughly 410,000 distinct CDR3 sequences, 24% seen once. This clonotype has a handful of counts. Its specificity is unknown. This sequence originates from an adult woman who had mild COVID-19 (a few samples of this study predate the infection). Cell type and time point are not known. This sequence joins TRBV3-1 and TRBJ2-7, with D tentatively TRBD1 (8 bases). Sequencing was carried out using PBMCs or a T cell subset sorted from them (not recorded which). CDR3 protein: CASSPDRAGDEQYF. In DNA form, the CDR3 reads TGTGCCAGCAGCCCGGACAGGGCGGGGGACGAGCAGTACTTC.